This is a list of T cell receptor beta chains from one sample in a study of naive and memory T cell subsets. TCRdb re-derived calls from the UMI-ligation and nested PCR reads in MiXCR, one entry per CDR3 protein. The sample lists 140,000 to 150,000 distinct CDR3 sequences; 17% were seen once. Sequencing was done on a sample of naive CD4+ T cells from blood. These receptors came from a human donor in good health. The CDR3 runs from the conserved cysteine through the conserved F or W. A D gene is named only where the DNA matches it firmly. Not every row has a clone size; where given, it reads once, few, many or a size class.

d_call,v_call,clone_size,j_call,cdr3_aa,cdr3_nt
NA,TRBV12-3/TRBV12-4,many,TRBJ2-2,CASSFEGGGGGELFF,TGTGCCAGCAGTTTCGAGGGCGGGGGCGGCGGGGAGCTGTTTTTT
TRBD2,TRBV6-5,few,TRBJ2-3,CASSISILAGTDTQYF,TGTGCCAGCAGTATCTCGATACTAGCGGGCACAGATACGCAGTATTTT
NA,TRBV29-1,NA,TRBJ1-5,CSVAFDARGQPQHF,TGCAGCGTTGCTTTCGATGCCAGGGGTCAGCCCCAGCATTTT
NA,TRBV2,few,TRBJ1-5,CASSGTPKVRPQHF,TGTGCCAGCAGTGGGACCCCGAAGGTCCGGCCCCAGCATTTT
TRBD1,TRBV5-1,NA,TRBJ2-2,CASRKSGTANTGELFF,TGCGCCAGCAGAAAATCCGGGACAGCGAACACCGGGGAGCTGTTTTTT
NA,TRBV19,few,TRBJ1-2,CASRAGIDGYTF,TGTGCCAGTAGGGCGGGGATCGATGGCTACACCTTC
TRBD2,TRBV18,NA,TRBJ2-3,CASSRGLPKTSGSGDTQYF,TGTGCCAGCTCACGAGGCCTTCCAAAGACTAGCGGGAGCGGAGATACGCAGTATTTT
TRBD2,TRBV5-1,few,TRBJ2-7,CASSPQAGGGYEQYF,TGCGCCAGCAGCCCCCAAGCGGGAGGGGGATACGAGCAGTACTTC
NA,TRBV30,few,TRBJ1-1,CAWGDTNTEAFF,TGTGCCTGGGGCGACACTAACACTGAAGCTTTCTTT
NA,TRBV20-1,few,TRBJ2-5,CSARTQETQYF,TGCAGTGCCAGGACACAAGAGACCCAGTACTTC
NA,TRBV9,few,TRBJ2-2,CASSVDSHTGELFF,TGTGCCAGCAGCGTAGACAGCCACACCGGGGAGCTGTTTTTT
NA,TRBV10-3,few,TRBJ2-5,CAISNREETQYF,TGTGCCATCAGCAACAGGGAAGAGACCCAGTACTTC